The 16 T cell receptor beta chains below were found in one sample sequenced in a study of beta chain features in type 1 diabetes. Expressed TCRB transcripts were sequenced because the isolated RNA had all been reverse transcribed beforehand. Some clones are missing from TCRdb's copy, which holds only in-frame ones; the method was immunoSEQ multiplex PCR. The sample shows about 170,000 clones, less than 9.5% of them seen only once. Study-wide findings and caveats: Within each of all four CD4+ subsets, Type 1 diabetes patients had TCRB CDR3s that were moderately but significantly shorter.

Their specific antigens are unknown. What was sequenced was central memory CD4+ T cells from blood. The receptors originated from a woman in her forties with type 1 diabetes.

This clone was picked up a small number of times. The chain combines TRBV7-9 with TRBJ2-3; D remains ambiguous. This CDR3 region has 13 residues. Germline assignment: CDR1 SEHNR and CDR2 FQNEAQ (reference sequence). V lost 5 bases and J lost 3, with 9 bases in between. DNA of the CDR3: TGTGCCAGCAGCGCCCGGTGGACAGATACGCAGTATTTT. Its protein is CASSARWTDTQYF.

This clone turned up a few times. The rearrangement uses TRBV27 and TRBJ1-5; 8 nucleotides line up with TRBD1. The germline V gene encodes CDR1 MNHEY and CDR2 SMNVEV (reference sequence). This CDR3 region has 15 residues. V shed 2 bases and J 1 base; nucleotides not matched to a gene: 1. CDR3 DNA: TGTGCCAGCAGTTTAAGACAGGGGAGCAATCAGCCCCAGCATTTT. Amino acids: CASSLRQGSNQPQHF.

This clone was found once. The rearrangement joins TRBV27 to TRBJ1-1; 8 bases align to TRBD1. Unmatched junction bases numbered 8, after V lost 4 bases and J lost 1 base. This CDR3 contains 16 residues. CDR1 MNHEY and CDR2 SMNVEV come from the germline V gene (reference sequence). CDR3 region: CASSSYGTGANTEAFF. The CDR3 DNA reads TGTGCCAGCAGTTCCTATGGGACAGGAGCGAACACTGAAGCTTTCTTT.

The chain carries TRBV27 and TRBJ2-7, with 8 bases matching TRBD1. This CDR3 contains 14 residues. CDR1 and CDR2 (germline): MNHEY, SMNVEV (reference sequence). J lost 3 bases, V lost 5 bases, and 6 bases had no gene match. CDR3 nucleotide sequence: TGTGCCAGCAGTCGGGACAGGCGAAGCTACGAGCAGTACTTC. It codes for CASSRDRRSYEQYF.

This clone was seen a few times. The rearrangement joins TRBV28 to TRBJ2-1, with 11 bases aligning to TRBD2. The J segment lost 4 bases and the V segment lost 10 bases, leaving 15 bases of the junction unmatched. The germline CDR1 and CDR2 sequences are MDHEN and SYDVKM. The CDR3 has 17 amino acids. CDR3: CATGTSGQSLTYNEQFF. CDR3 DNA sequence: TGTGCCACCGGGACTAGCGGACAATCCCTAACTTACAATGAGCAGTTCTTC.

This clone was seen only a few times. V is TRBV5-1 and J is TRBJ1-2; D perhaps matches TRBD1 (5 bases). V was trimmed by 1 base and J by 2 bases, leaving 6 bases between them. This CDR3 has 13 residues. Germline V CDR1 and CDR2: SGHRS, YFSETQ. The CDR3 DNA is TGCGCCAGCAGCTTGTCAGGGAACTATGGCTACACCTTC. Translation gives CASSLSGNYGYTF.

The rearrangement links TRBV30 to TRBJ2-5; 9 bases map to TRBD2. This CDR3 has 12 amino acids. Trimming at V came to 3 bases and at J to 4 bases, leaving 0 bases not matched to a gene. Germline V gives CDR1 GTSNPN, CDR2 SVGIG (reference sequence). The CDR3 sequence: CAWRREGETQYF. The CDR3 DNA sequence: TGTGCCTGGAGGCGGGAGGGAGAGACCCAGTACTTC. Variable domain in full (rest from reference TRBV30 and TRBJ2-5): SQTIHQWPATLVQPVGSPLSLECTVEGTSNPNLYWYRQAAGRGLQLLFYSVGIGQISSEVPQNLSASRPQDRQFILSSKKLLLSDSGFYLCAWRREGETQYFGPGTRLLVL.

This clone occurred a few times. The chain is built from TRBV15 and TRBJ1-1; no clear D. Per germline, CDR1 LNHNV and CDR2 YYDKDF (reference sequence). The CDR3 is made up of 13 amino acids. V was pared by 0 bases and J by 4 bases, with 6 bases between. The CDR3: CATSRDTTTEAFF. DNA for the CDR3: TGTGCCACCAGCAGAGATACAACCACTGAAGCTTTCTTT.

This clone was seen more than once but under ten times. This sequence joins TRBV18 and TRBJ1-5, with TRBD1 identical over 7 bases. Trimming removed 2 bases from V and 10 bases from J; junction bases left unmatched: 8. Germline V gene lookup returns CDR1 KGHSH and CDR2 LQKENI. CDR3 length: 14 residues. The CDR3 DNA sequence: TGTGCCAGCTCACCAGGACAGGCCGAAGGTCCCCAGCATTTT. Protein: CASSPGQAEGPQHF.

There are a few counts of this clone. The rearrangement joins TRBV10-3 to TRBJ2-1; 16 positions match TRBD2. V dropped 4 bases and J dropped 7; count of bases not matched to a gene: 4. This CDR3 is built from 16 residues. CDR1 ENHRY and CDR2 SYGVKD come from the germline V gene. This CDR3 reads CAISGSGLAGGNEQFF. CDR3 bases: TGTGCCATCAGTGGGTCGGGACTAGCGGGGGGGAATGAGCAGTTCTTC.

The chain uses TRBV28 and TRBJ2-7, with D possibly TRBD1 on 7 matching bases. Looked up from germline, CDR1 is MDHEN and CDR2 is SYDVKM. The length of the CDR3 is 12 residues. DNA of the CDR3: TGTGTCGCAGGGGGGAACGAGTACGAGCAGTACTTC. Translated, it gives CVAGGNEYEQYF.

The rearrangement joins TRBV9 to TRBJ1-4; D is undetermined. The CDR3 extends over 16 amino acids. CDR1 and CDR2 (germline): SGDLS, YYNGEE. V shed 0 bases and J shed 8 bases, with 17 bases lying between them. The CDR3 spells CASSVGAGGRNEKLFF. CDR3 DNA: TGTGCCAGCAGCGTAGGTGCAGGAGGCAGAAACGAAAAACTGTTTTTT.

There are a few counts of this clone. CDR3 sequence: CASSPRTDYSSYEQYF. In nucleotides, the CDR3 is TGTGCCAGTAGTCCACGGACAGACTATAGCTCCTACGAGCAGTACTTC. The chain combines TRBV19 with TRBJ2-7, with D possibly TRBD1 on 6 matching bases. Trimming stripped 5 bases from V and 0 bases from J, with 17 bases between. This CDR3 is 16 amino acids long. Germline lookup yields CDR1 LNHDA and CDR2 SQIVND (reference sequence).

The chain couples TRBV10-3 to TRBJ2-2; 10 bases agree with TRBD1. The V and J ends lost 6 bases and 2 bases, in that order; junction bases with no gene match: 9. Germline V gene data show CDR1 as ENHRY and CDR2 as SYGVKD. CDR3 length equals 17 residues. DNA for the CDR3: TGTGCCATCAGGTCTGGGAGACAGGGGGCCAACACCGGGGAGCTGTTTTTT. It yields the protein CAIRSGRQGANTGELFF.

This chain joins TRBV19 and TRBJ1-5; D is perhaps TRBD1 (5 bases). Looked up from germline, CDR1 is LNHDA and CDR2 is SQIVND (reference sequence). CDR3 length equals 14 residues. Trimming removed 7 bases at V and 0 bases at J, with 10 bases between. The CDR3 region has the DNA TGTGCCAGTATGGGACTCCGTAGCAATCAGCCCCAGCATTTT. It translates to CASMGLRSNQPQHF.

This clone was counted between two and nine times. This chain joins TRBV7-6 and TRBJ2-1; 8 positions match TRBD2. Trimming took 1 base from V and 1 from J; bases not matched to a gene: 6. The CDR3 sequence is 17 residues long. Germline V gives CDR1 SGHVS, CDR2 FNYEAQ. DNA for the CDR3: TGTGCCAGCAGCTTAGAAGCGGGCGGGAGGTCCTACAATGAGCAGTTCTTC. The encoded protein is CASSLEAGGRSYNEQFF.